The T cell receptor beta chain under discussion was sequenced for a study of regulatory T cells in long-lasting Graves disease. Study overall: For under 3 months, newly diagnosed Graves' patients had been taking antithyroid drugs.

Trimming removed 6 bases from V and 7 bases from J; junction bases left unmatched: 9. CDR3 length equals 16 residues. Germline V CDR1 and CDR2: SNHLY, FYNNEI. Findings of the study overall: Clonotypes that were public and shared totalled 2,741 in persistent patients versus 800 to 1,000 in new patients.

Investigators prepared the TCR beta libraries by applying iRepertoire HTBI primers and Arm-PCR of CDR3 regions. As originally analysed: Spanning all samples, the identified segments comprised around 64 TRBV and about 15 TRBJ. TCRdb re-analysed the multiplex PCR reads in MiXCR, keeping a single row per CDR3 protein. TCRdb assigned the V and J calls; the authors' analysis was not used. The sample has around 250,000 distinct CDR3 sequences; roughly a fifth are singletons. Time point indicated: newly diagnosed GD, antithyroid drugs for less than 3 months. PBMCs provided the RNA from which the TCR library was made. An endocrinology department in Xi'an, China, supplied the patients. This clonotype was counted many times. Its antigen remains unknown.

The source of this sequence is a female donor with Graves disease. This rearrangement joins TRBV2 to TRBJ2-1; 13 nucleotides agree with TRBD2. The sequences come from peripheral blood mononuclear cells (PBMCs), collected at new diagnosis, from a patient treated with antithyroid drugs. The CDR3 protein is CASRRPPGLAGNEQFF. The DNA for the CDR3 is TGTGCCAGCAGGCGTCCCCCGGGACTAGCGGGAAATGAGCAGTTCTTC.